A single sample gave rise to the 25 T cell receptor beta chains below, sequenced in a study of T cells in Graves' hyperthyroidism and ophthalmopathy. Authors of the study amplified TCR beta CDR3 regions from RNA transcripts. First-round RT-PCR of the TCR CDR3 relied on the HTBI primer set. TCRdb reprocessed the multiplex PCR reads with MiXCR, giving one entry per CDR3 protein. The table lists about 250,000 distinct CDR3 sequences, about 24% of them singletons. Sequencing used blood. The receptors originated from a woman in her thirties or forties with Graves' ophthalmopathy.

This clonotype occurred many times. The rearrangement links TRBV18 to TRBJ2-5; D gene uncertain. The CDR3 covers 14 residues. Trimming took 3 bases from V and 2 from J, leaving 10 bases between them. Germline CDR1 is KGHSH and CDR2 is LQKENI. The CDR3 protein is CASSPRALQETQYF. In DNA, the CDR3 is TGTGCCAGCTCACCTCGGGCCCTACAAGAGACCCAGTACTTC.

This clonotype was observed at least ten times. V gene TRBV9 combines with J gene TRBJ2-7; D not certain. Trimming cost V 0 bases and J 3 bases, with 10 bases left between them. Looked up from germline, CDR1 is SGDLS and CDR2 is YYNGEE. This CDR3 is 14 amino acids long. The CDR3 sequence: CASSVEALGYEQYF. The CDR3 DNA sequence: TGTGCCAGCAGCGTAGAAGCGTTGGGCTACGAGCAGTACTTC.

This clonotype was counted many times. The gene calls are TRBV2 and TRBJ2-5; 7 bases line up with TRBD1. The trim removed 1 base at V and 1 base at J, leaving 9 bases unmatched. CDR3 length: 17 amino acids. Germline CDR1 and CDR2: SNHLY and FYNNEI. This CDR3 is CASSEEITGTAQETQYF. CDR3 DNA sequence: TGTGCCAGCAGTGAAGAGATAACCGGGACAGCCCAAGAGACCCAGTACTTC.

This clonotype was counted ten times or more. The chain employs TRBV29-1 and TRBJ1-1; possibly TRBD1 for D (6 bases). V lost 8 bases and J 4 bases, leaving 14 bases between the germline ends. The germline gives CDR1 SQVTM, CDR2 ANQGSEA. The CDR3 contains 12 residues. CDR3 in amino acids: CSTRQVGTEAFF. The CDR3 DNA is TGCAGCACCAGACAGGTGGGCACTGAAGCTTTCTTT.

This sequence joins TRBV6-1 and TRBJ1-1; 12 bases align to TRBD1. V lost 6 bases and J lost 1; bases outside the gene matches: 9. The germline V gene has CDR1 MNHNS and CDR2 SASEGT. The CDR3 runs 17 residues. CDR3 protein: CASRTSGQGAENTEAFF. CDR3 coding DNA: TGTGCCAGCAGAACATCGGGACAGGGGGCGGAGAACACTGAAGCTTTCTTT.

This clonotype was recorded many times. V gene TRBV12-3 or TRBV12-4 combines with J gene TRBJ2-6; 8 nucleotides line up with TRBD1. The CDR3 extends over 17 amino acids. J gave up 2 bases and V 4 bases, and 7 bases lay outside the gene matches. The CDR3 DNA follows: TGTGCCAGCAGTTCTCGGACAGGGTCGGCTGGGGCCAACGTCCTGACTTTC. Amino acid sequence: CASSSRTGSAGANVLTF.

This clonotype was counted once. CDR3 sequence reads: CASSPTSFHEQYF. DNA of the CDR3: TGTGCCAGCAGCCCCACTAGCTTCCACGAGCAGTACTTC. The chain uses TRBV12-3 or TRBV12-4 and TRBJ2-7; D perhaps matches TRBD2 (6 bases). Trimming stripped 6 bases from V and 5 bases from J, with 14 bases between. This CDR3 has 13 amino acids.

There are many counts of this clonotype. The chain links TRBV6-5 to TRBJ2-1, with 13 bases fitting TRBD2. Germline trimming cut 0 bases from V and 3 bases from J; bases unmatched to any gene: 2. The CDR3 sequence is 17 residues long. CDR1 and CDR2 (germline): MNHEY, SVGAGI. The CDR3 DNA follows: TGTGCCAGCAGTTACTCGGGACTAGCGGGAATCTACAATGAGCAGTTCTTC. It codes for CASSYSGLAGIYNEQFF.

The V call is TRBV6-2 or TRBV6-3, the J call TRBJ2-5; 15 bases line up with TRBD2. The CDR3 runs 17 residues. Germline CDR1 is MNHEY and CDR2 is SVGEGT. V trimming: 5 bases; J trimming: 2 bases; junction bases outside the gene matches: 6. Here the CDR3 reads CASSPGTSGRQQETQYF. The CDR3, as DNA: TGTGCCAGCAGTCCGGGGACTAGCGGGAGGCAACAAGAGACCCAGTACTTC.

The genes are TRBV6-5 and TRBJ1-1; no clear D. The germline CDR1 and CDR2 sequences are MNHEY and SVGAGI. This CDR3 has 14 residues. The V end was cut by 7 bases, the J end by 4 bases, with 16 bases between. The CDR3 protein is CASIKEGFSTEAFF. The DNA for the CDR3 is TGTGCCAGCATTAAAGAGGGATTTTCCACTGAAGCTTTCTTT.

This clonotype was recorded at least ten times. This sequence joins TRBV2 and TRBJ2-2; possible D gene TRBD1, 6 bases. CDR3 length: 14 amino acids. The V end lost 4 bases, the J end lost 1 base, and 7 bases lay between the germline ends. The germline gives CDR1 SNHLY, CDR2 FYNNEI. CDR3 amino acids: CASSADRNTGELFF. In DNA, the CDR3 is TGTGCCAGCAGTGCGGACAGGAACACCGGGGAGCTGTTTTTT.

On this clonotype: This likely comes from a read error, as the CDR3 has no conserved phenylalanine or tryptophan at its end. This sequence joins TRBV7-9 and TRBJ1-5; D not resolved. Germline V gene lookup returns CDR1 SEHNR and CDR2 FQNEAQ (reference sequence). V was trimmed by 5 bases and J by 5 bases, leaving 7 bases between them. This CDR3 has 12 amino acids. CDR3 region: CASSLLDQPQHL. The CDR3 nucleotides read TGTGCCAGCAGCCTCCTCGATCAGCCCCAGCATCTT.

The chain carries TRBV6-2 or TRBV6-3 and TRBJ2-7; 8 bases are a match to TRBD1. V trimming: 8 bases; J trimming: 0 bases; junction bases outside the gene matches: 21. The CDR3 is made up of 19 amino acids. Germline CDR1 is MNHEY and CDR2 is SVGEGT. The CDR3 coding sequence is TGTGCCAGCCTGAACCTCGGGACAGGTCTTTACACGAGCTCCTACGAGCAGTACTTC. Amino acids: CASLNLGTGLYTSSYEQYF.

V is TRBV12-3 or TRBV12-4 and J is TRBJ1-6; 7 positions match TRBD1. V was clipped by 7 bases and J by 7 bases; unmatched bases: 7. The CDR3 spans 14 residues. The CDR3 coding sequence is TGTGCCAGCACCCCCGGGACAGTGAATTCACCCCTCCACTTT. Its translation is CASTPGTVNSPLHF.

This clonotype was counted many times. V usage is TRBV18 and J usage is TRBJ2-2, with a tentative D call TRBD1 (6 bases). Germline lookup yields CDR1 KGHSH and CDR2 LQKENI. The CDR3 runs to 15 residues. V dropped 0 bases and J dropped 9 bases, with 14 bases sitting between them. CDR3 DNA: TGTGCCAGCTCACCACCGTCGCAGGGGAGCCGGGAGCTGTTTTTT. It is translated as CASSPPSQGSRELFF. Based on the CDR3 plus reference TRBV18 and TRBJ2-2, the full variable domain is NAGVMQNPRHLVRRRGQEARLRCSPMKGHSHVYWYRQLPEEGLKFMVYLQKENIIDESGMPKERFSAEFPKEGPSILRIQQVVRGDSAAYFCASSPPSQGSRELFFGEGSRLTVL.

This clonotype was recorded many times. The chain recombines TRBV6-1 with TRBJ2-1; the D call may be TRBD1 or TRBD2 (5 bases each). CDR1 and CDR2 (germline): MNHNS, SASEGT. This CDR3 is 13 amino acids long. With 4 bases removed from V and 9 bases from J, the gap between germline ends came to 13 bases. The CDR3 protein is CASSAGRIFEQFF. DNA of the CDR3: TGTGCCAGCAGTGCGGGACGCATTTTTGAGCAGTTCTTC.

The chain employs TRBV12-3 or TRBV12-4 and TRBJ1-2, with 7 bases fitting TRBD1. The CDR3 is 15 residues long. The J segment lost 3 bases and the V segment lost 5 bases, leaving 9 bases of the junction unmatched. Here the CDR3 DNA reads TGTGCCAGCAGTCGAACAGGGGACGCATACTATGGCTACACCTTC. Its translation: CASSRTGDAYYGYTF.

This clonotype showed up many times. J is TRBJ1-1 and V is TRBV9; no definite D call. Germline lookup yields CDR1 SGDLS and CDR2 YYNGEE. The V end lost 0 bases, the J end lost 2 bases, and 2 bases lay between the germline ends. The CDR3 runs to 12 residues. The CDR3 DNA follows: TGTGCCAGCAGCGTAGACAACACTGAAGCTTTCTTT. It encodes CASSVDNTEAFF.

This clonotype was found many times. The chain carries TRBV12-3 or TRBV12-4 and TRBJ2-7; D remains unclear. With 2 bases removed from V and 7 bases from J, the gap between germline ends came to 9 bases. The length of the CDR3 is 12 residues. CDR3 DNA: TGTGCCAGCAGTTTAAACCCGCGGGAGCAGTACTTC. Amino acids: CASSLNPREQYF.

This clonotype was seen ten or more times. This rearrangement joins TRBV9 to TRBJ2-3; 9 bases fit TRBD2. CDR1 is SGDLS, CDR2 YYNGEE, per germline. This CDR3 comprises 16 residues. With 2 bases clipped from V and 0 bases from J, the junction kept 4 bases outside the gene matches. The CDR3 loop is CASSVGLATSTDTQYF. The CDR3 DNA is TGTGCCAGCAGCGTTGGACTAGCGACGAGCACAGATACGCAGTATTTT.

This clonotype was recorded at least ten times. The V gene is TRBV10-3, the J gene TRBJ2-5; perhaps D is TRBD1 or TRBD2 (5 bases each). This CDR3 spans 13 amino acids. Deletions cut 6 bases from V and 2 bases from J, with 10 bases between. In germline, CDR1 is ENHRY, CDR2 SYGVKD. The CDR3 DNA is TGTGCCATCAGCGTGGGACCTCAAGAGACCCAGTACTTC. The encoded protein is CAISVGPQETQYF.

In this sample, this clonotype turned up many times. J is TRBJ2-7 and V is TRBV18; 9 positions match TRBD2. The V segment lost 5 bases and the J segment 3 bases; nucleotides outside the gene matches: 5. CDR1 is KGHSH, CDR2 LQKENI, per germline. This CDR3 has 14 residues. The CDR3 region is CASSSISGSYEQYF. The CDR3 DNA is TGTGCCAGCTCATCTATTAGCGGGAGCTACGAGCAGTACTTC.

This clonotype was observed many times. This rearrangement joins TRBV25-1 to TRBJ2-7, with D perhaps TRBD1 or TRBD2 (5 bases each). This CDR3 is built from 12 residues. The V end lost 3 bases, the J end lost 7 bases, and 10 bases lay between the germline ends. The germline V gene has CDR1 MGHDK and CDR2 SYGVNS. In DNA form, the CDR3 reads TGTGCCAGCAGTGAGGGGGTCGGGGAGCAGTACTTC. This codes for CASSEGVGEQYF.

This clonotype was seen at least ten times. This CDR3 reads CASSLGWTSGSNEQYF. Written as DNA, the CDR3 is TGTGCCAGCAGCTTAGGGTGGACTAGCGGGAGCAACGAGCAGTACTTC. This chain uses TRBV7-8 with TRBJ2-7; 13 bases agree with TRBD2. The V segment lost 1 base and the J segment 5 bases; nucleotides outside the gene matches: 5. Germline CDR1 reads SGHVS; CDR2 reads FQNEAQ. This CDR3 spans 16 amino acids.

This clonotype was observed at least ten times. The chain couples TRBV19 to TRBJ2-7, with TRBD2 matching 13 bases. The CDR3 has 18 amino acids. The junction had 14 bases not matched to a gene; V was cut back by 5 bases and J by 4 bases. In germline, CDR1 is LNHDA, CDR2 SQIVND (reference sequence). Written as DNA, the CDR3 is TGTGCCAGTAGTGCTTCCCTCACTAGCGGGAGGGCCGTATACGAGCAGTACTTC. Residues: CASSASLTSGRAVYEQYF. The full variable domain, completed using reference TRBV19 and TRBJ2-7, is DGGITQSPKYLFRKEGQNVTLSCEQNLNHDAMYWYRQDPGQGLRLIYYSQIVNDFQKGDIAEGYSVSREKKESFPLTVTSAQKNPTAFYLCASSASLTSGRAVYEQYFGPGTRLTVT.